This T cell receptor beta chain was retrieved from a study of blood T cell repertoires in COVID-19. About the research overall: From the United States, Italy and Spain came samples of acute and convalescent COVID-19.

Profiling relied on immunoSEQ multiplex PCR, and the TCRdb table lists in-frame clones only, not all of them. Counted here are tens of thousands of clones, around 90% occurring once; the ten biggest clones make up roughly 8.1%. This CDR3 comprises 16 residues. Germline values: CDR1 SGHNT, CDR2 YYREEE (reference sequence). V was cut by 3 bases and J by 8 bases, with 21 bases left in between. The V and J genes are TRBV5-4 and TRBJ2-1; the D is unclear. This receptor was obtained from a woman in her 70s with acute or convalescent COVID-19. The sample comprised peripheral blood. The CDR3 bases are TGTGCCAGCAGCTCCGGCCGCCCTCCCCGGAGCGATGAGCAGTTCTTC. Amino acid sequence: CASSSGRPPRSDEQFF.